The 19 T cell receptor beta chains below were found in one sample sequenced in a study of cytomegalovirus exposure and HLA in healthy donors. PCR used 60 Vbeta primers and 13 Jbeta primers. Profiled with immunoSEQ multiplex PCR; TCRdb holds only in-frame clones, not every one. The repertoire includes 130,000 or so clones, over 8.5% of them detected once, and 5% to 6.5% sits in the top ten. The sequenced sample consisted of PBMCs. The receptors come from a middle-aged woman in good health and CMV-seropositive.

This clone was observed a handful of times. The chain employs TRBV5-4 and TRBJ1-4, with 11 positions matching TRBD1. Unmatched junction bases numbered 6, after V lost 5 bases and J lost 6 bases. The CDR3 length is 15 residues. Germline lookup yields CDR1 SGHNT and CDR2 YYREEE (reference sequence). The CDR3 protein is CASSRGGQGDEKLFF. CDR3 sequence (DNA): TGTGCCAGCAGTCGGGGGGGACAGGGGGATGAAAAACTGTTTTTT.

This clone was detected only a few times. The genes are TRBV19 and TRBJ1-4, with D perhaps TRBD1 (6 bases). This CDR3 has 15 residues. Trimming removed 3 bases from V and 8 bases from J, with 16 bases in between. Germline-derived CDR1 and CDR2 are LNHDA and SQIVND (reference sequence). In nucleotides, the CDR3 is TGTGCCAGTAGTATCCAGAGGGGGAAGGAGGAAAAACTGTTTTTT. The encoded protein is CASSIQRGKEEKLFF.

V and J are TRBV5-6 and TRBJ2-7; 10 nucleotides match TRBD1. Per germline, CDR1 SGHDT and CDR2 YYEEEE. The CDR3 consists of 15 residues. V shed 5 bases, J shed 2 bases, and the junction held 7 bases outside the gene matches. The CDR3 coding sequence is TGTGCCAGCAGGGGTCACGGGACAGGGGCCTACGAGCAGTACTTC. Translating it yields CASRGHGTGAYEQYF.

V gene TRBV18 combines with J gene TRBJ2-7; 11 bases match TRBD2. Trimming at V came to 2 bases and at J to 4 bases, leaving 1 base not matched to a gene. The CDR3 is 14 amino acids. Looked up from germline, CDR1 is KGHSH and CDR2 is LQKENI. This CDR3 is CASSPGTSGYEQYF. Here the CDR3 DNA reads TGTGCCAGCTCACCAGGGACTAGCGGATACGAGCAGTACTTC.

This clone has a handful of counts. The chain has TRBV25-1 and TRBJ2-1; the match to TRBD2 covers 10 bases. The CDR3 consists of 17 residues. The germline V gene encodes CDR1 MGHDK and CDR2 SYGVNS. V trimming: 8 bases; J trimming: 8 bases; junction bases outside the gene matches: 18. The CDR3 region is CASRHETSGGALDEQFF. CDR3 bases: TGTGCCAGCCGCCACGAGACCAGCGGGGGGGCTCTGGATGAGCAGTTCTTC.

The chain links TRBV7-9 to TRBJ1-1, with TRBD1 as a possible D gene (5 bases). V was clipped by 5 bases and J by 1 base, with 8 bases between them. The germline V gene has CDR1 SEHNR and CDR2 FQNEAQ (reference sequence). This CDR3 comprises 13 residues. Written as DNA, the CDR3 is TGTGCCAGCAGCCCTCAGGGGAACACTGAAGCTTTCTTT. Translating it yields CASSPQGNTEAFF.

The chain's CDR3 is CSVDSATEAFF. In DNA form, the CDR3 reads TGCAGTGTCGACTCTGCCACTGAAGCTTTCTTT. This chain joins TRBV20-1 and TRBJ1-1; unclear D gene. V was trimmed by 7 bases and J by 4 bases, leaving 10 bases between them. This CDR3 is 11 amino acids long. Germline loops: CDR1 DFQATT, CDR2 SNEGSKA (reference sequence).

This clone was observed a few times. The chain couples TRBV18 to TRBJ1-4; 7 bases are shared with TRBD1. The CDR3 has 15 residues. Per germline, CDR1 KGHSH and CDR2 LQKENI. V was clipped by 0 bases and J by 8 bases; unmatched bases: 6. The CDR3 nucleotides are TGTGCCAGCTCACCACCTACAGGGGCCCGGGAAAAACTGTTTTTT. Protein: CASSPPTGAREKLFF.

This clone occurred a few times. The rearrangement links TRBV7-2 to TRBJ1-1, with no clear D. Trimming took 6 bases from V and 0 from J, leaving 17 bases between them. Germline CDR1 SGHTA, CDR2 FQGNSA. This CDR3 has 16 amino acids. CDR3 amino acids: CASSPPRGGLNTEAFF. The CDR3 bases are TGTGCCAGCAGTCCTCCGCGAGGAGGGTTGAACACTGAAGCTTTCTTT. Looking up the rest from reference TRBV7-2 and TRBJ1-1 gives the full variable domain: GAGVSQSPSNKVTEKGKDVELRCDPISGHTALYWYRQSLGQGLEFLIYFQGNSAPDKSGLPSDRFSAERTGGSVSTLTIQRTQQEDSAVYLCASSPPRGGLNTEAFFGQGTRLTVV.

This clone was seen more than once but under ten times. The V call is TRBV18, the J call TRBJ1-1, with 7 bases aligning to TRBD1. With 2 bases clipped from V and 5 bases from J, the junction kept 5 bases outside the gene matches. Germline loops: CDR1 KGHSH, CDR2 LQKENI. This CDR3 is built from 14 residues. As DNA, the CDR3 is TGTGCCAGCTCACCAAGGGGGCCTATTACTGAAGCTTTCTTT. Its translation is CASSPRGPITEAFF. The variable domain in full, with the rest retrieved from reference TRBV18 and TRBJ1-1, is NAGVMQNPRHLVRRRGQEARLRCSPMKGHSHVYWYRQLPEEGLKFMVYLQKENIIDESGMPKERFSAEFPKEGPSILRIQQVVRGDSAAYFCASSPRGPITEAFFGQGTRLTVV.

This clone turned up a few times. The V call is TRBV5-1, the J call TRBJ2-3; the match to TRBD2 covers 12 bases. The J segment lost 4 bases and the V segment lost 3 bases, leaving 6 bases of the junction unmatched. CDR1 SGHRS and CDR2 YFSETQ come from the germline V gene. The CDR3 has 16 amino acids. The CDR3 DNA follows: TGCGCCAGCAGCTGGGGGACTAGCGGGCCCCCAGATACGCAGTATTTT. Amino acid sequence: CASSWGTSGPPDTQYF.

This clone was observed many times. The CDR3 spells CASSPGAEAAEAFF. For the CDR3, the DNA is TGTGCCAGCTCACCAGGGGCCGAGGCCGCTGAAGCTTTCTTT. This rearrangement joins TRBV18 to TRBJ1-1; the D gene is possibly TRBD1 (5 bases). Germline V gene sequence: CDR1 KGHSH, CDR2 LQKENI. The CDR3 contains 14 residues. The V gene lost 2 bases and the J gene lost 6 bases, with 13 bases spanning the gap.

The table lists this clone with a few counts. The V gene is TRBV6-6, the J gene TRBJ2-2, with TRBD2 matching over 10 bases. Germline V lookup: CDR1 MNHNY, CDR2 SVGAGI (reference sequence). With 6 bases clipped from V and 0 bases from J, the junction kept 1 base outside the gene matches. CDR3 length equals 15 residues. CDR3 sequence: CASRSGGANTGELFF. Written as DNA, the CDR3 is TGTGCCAGCAGGAGCGGGGGGGCGAACACCGGGGAGCTGTTTTTT.

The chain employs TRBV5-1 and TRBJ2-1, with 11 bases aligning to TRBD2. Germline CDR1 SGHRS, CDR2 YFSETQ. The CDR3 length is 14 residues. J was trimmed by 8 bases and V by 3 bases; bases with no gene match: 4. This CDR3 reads CASSSTSGGDEQFF. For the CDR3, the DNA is TGCGCCAGCAGCTCAACTAGCGGGGGCGATGAGCAGTTCTTC.

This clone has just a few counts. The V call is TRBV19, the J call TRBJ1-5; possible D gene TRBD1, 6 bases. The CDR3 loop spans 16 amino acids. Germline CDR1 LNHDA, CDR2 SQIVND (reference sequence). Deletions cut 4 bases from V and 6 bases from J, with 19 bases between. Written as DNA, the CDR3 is TGTGCCAGTAGTAACCTACCCCCCAGGGGCAGTCAGCCCCAGCATTTT. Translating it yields CASSNLPPRGSQPQHF.

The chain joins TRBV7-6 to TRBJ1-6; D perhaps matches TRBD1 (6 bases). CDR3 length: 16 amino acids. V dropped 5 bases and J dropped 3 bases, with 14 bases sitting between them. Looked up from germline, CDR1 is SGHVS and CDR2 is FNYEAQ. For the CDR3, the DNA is TGTGCCAGCAGCCGCAAGGGGGTTGACTATAATTCACCCCTCCACTTT. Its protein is CASSRKGVDYNSPLHF.

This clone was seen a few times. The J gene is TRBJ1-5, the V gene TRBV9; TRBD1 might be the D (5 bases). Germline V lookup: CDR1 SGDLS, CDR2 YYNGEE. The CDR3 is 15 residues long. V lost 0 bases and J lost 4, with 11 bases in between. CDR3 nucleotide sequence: TGTGCCAGCAGCGTAGCTCCGCGGGGGAATCAGCCCCAGCATTTT. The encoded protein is CASSVAPRGNQPQHF.

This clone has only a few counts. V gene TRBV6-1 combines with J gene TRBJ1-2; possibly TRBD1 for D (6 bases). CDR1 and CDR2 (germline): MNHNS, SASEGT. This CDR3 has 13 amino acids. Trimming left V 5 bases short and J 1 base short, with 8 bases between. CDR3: CASSPRGNYGYTF. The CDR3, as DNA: TGTGCCAGCAGTCCCAGGGGTAACTATGGCTACACCTTC.

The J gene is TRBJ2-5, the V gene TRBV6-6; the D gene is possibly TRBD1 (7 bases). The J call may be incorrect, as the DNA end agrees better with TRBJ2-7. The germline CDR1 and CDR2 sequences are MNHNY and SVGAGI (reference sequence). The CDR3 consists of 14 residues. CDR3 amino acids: CASSRRDSHREQYF. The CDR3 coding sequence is TGTGCCAGCAGTCGGCGGGACAGTCACCGCGAGCAGTACTTC.